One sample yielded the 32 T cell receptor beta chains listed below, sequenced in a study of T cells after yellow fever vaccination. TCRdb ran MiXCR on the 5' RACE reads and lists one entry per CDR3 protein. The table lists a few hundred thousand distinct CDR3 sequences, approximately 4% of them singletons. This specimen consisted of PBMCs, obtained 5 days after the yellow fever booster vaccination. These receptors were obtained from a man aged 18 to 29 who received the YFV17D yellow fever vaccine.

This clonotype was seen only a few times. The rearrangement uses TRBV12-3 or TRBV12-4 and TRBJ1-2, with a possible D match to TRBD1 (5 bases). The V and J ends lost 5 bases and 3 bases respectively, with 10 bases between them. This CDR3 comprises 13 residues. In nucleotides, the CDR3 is TGTGCCAGCAGTCCGACAGTCGACTATGGCTACACCTTC. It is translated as CASSPTVDYGYTF.

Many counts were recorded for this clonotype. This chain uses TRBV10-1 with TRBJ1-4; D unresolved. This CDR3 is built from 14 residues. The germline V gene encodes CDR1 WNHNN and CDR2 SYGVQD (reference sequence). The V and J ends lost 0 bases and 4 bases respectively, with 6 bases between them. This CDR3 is CASSESASNEKLFF. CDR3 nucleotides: TGCGCCAGCAGTGAGTCCGCGAGTAATGAAAAACTGTTTTTT.

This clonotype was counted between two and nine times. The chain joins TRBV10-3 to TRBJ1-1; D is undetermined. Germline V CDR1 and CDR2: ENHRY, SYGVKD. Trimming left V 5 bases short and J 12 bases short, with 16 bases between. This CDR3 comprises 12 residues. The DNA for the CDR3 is TGTGCCATCAGTTTCGGACCGGATGGAACTTTCTTT. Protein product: CAISFGPDGTFF.

The CDR3 sequence: CASSFRLAGFTEQFF. CDR3 nucleotide sequence: TGTGCCAGCAGTTTCAGACTAGCGGGGTTCACTGAGCAGTTCTTC. The gene calls are TRBV12-3 or TRBV12-4 and TRBJ2-1; 11 bases are a match to TRBD2. The CDR3 extends over 15 amino acids. Losses at the gene ends were 3 bases for V and 9 bases for J; bases not matched to a gene: 7.

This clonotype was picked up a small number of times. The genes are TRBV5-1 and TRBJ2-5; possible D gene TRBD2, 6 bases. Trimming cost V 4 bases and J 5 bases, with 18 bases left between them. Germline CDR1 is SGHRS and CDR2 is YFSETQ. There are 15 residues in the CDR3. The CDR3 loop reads CASSPEGAGRETQYF. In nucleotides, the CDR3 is TGCGCCAGCAGCCCCGAAGGGGCGGGGCGTGAGACCCAGTACTTC. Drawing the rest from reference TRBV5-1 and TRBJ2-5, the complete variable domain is KAGVTQTPRYLIKTRGQQVTLSCSPISGHRSVSWYQQTPGQGLQFLFEYFSETQRNKGNFPGRFSGRQFSNSRSEMNVSTLELGDSALYLCASSPEGAGRETQYFGPGTRLLVL.

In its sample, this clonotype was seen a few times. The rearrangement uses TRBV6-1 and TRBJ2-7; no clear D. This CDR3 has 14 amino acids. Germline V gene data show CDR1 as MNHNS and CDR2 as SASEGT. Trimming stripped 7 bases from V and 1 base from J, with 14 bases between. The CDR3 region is CASTELADSYEQYV. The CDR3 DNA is TGTGCCAGCACCGAACTGGCAGATTCCTACGAGCAGTACGTC.

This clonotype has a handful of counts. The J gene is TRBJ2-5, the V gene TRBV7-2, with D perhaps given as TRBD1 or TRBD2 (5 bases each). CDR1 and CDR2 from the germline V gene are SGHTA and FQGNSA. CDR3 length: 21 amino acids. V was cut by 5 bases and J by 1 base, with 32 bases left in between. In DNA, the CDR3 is TGTGCCAGCAGCAAAAGGGGACGAGGGTTCCTTAGGGCAGAGTTCCAAGAGACCCAGTACTTC. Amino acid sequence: CASSKRGRGFLRAEFQETQYF.

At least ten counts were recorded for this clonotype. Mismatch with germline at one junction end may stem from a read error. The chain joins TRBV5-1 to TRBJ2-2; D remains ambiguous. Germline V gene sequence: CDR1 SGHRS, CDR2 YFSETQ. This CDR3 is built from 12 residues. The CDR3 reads CASSPNTGELFF. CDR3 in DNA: TGTGCCAGCAGCCCGAACACCGGGGAGCTGTTTTTT.

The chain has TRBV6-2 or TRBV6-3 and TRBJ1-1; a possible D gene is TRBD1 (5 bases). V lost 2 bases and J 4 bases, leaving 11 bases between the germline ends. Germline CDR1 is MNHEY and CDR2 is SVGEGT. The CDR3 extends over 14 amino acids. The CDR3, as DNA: TGTGCCAGCAGTTACGTCCAGGGATTCACTGAAGCTTTCTTT. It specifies CASSYVQGFTEAFF.

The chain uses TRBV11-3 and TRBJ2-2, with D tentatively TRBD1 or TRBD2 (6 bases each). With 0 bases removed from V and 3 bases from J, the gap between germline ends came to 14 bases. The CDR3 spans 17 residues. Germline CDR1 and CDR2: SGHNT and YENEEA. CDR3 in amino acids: CASSLEAGGGDTGELFF. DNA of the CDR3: TGTGCCAGCAGCTTAGAGGCCGGGGGCGGGGACACCGGGGAGCTGTTTTTT.

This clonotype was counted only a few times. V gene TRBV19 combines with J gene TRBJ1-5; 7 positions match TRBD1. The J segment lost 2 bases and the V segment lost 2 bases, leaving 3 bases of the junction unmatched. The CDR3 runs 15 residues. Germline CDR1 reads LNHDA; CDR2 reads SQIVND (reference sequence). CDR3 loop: CASSISGQGNQPQHF. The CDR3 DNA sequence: TGTGCCAGTAGTATATCCGGACAGGGCAATCAGCCCCAGCATTTT.

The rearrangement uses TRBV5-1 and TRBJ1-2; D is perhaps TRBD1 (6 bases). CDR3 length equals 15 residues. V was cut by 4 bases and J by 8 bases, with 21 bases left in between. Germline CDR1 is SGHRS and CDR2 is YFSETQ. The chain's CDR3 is CASSPGSVQGHGYTF. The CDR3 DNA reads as TGCGCCAGCAGCCCCGGGTCAGTACAGGGCCACGGCTACACCTTC.

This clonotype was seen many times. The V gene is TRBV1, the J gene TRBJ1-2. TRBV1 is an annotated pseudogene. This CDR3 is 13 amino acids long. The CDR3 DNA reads TGCACCAGCAGCCAACTAGGTCGTAGTGGCTACACCTTC. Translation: CTSSQLGRSGYTF.

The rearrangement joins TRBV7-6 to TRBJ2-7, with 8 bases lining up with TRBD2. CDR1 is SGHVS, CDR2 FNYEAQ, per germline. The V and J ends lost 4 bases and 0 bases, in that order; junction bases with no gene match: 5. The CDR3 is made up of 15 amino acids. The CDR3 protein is CASSSLAGPSYEQYF. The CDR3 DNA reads TGTGCCAGCAGCTCCTTAGCGGGGCCCTCCTACGAGCAGTACTTC.

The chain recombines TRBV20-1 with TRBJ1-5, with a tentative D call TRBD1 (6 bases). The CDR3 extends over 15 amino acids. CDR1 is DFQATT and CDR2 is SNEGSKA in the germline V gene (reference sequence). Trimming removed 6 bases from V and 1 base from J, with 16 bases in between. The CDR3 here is CSALNRVLSNQPQHF. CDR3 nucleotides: TGCAGTGCGTTAAACAGGGTCTTAAGCAATCAGCCCCAGCATTTT.

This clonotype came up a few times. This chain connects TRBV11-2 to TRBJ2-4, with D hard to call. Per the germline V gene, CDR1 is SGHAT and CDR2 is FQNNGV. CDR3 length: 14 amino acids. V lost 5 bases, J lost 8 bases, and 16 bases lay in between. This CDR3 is CASSTRTLADIQYF. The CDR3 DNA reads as TGTGCCAGCAGCACCCGCACCCTGGCGGACATTCAGTACTTC. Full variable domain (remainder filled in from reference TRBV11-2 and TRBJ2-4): EAGVAQSPRYKIIEKRQSVAFWCNPISGHATLYWYQQILGQGPKLLIQFQNNGVVDDSQLPKDRFSAERLKGVDSTLKIQPAKLEDSAVYLCASSTRTLADIQYFGAGTRLSVL.

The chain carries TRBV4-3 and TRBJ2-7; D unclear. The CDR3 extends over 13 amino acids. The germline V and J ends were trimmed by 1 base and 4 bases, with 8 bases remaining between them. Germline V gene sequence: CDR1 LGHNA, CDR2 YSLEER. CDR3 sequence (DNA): TGCGCCAGCAGCCAAGGGCAGGAGTACGAGCAGTACTTC. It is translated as CASSQGQEYEQYF.

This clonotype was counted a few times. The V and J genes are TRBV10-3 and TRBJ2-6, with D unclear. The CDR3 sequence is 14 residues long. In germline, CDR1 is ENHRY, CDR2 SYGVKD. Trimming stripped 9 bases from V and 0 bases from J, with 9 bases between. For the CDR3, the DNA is TGTGCCATGAGCAGAGACTCTGGGGCCAACGTCCTGACTTTC. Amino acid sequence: CAMSRDSGANVLTF.

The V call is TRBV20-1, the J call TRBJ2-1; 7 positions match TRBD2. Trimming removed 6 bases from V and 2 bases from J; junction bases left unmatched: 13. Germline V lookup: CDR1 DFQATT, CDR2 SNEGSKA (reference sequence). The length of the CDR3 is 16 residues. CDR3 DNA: TGCAGTGCCCCGGTCTTAGGGGAGGGGACCTACAATGAGCAGTTCTTC. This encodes CSAPVLGEGTYNEQFF.

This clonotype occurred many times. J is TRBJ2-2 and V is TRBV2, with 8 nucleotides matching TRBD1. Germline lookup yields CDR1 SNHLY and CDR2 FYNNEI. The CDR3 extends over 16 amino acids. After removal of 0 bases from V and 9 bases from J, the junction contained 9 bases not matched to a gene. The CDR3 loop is CASSEAQGAIPRELFF. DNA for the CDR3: TGTGCCAGCAGTGAAGCTCAGGGGGCGATCCCTCGGGAGCTGTTTTTT.

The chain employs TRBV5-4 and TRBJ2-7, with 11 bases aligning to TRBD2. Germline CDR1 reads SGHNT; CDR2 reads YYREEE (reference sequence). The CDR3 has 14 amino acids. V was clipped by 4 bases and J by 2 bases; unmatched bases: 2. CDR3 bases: TGTGCCAGCAGCCCGGGACTAGCGGCCTACGAGCAGTACGTC. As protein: CASSPGLAAYEQYV.

Here the CDR3 reads CASIPTVRNTEAFF. CDR3 nucleotides: TGTGCCAGCATCCCGACAGTTAGGAACACTGAAGCTTTCTTT. The chain is built from TRBV28 and TRBJ1-1; D is perhaps TRBD1 (5 bases). The CDR3 loop spans 14 amino acids. CDR1 is MDHEN and CDR2 is SYDVKM in the germline V gene. Between the trimmed V and J ends, which lost 7 bases and 1 base, there was a span of 13 bases.

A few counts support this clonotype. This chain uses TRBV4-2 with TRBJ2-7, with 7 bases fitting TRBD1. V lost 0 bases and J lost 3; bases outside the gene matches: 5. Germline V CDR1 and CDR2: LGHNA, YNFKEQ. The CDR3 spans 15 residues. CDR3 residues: CASSQDTRQGYEQYF. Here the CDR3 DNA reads TGTGCCAGCAGCCAAGATACGCGACAGGGCTACGAGCAGTACTTC.

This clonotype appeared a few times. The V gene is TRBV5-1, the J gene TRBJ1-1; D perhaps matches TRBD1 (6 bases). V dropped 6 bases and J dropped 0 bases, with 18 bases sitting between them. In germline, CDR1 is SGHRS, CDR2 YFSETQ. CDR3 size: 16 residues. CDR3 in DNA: TGCGCCAGCACCACCCGGACGACAGGATTGAACACTGAAGCTTTCTTT. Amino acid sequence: CASTTRTTGLNTEAFF. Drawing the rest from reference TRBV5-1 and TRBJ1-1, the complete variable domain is KAGVTQTPRYLIKTRGQQVTLSCSPISGHRSVSWYQQTPGQGLQFLFEYFSETQRNKGNFPGRFSGRQFSNSRSEMNVSTLELGDSALYLCASTTRTTGLNTEAFFGQGTRLTVV.

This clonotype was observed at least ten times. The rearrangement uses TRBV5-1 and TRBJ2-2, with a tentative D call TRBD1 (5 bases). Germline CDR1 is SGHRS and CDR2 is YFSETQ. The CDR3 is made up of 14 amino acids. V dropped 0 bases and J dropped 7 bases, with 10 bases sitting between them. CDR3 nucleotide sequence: TGCGCCAGCAGCTTGGCTGGGGCCGTCGGGGAGCTGTTTTTT. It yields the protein CASSLAGAVGELFF.

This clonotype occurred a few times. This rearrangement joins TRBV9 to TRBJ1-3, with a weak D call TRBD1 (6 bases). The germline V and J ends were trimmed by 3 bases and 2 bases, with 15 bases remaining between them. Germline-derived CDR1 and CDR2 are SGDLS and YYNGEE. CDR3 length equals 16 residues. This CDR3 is CASSARGQRTGNTIYF. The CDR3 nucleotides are TGTGCCAGCAGCGCCAGAGGACAGCGCACTGGAAACACCATATATTTT.

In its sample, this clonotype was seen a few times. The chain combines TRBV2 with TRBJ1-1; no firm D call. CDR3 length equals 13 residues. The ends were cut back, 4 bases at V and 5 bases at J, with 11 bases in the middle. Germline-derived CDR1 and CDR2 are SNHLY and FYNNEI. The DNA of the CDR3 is TGTGCCAGCAGTGGCGGAGAGGGTACTGAAGCTTTCTTT. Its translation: CASSGGEGTEAFF.

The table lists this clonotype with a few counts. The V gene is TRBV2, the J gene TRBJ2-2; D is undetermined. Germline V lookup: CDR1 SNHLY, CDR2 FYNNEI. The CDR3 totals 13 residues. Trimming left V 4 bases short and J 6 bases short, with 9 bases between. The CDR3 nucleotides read TGTGCCAGCAGTGTCGTCGGTTCCGGGGAGCTGTTTTTT. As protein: CASSVVGSGELFF.

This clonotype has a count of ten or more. The CDR3 nucleotides are TGCAGTGTCCCGACAGGTGGCACAGATACGCAGTATTTT. This encodes CSVPTGGTDTQYF. The chain links TRBV20-1 to TRBJ2-3; the D gene is possibly TRBD1 (6 bases). Germline V gene sequence: CDR1 DFQATT, CDR2 SNEGSKA (reference sequence). The CDR3 runs to 13 residues. Trimming took off 7 bases at V and 1 base at J, with 12 bases between the two ends.

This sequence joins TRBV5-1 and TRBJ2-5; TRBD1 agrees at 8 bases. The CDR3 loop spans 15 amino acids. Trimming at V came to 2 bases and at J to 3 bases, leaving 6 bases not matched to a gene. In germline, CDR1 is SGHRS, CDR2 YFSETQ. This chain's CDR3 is CASSFRTGSKETQYF. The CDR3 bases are TGCGCCAGCAGCTTCCGGACAGGGTCCAAAGAGACCCAGTACTTC.

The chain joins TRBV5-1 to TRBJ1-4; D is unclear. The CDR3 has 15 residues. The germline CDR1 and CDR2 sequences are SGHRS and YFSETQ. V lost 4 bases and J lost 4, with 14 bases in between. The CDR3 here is CASSPEEHGNEKLFF. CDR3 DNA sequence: TGCGCCAGCAGCCCGGAGGAACACGGTAATGAAAAACTGTTTTTT.

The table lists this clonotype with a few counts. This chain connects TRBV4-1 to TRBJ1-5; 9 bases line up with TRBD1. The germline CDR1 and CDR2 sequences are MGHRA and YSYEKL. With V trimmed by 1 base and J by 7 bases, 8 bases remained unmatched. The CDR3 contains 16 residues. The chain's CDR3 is CASSQVVQGAGQPQHF. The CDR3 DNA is TGCGCCAGCAGCCAAGTCGTACAGGGGGCCGGGCAGCCCCAGCATTTT.